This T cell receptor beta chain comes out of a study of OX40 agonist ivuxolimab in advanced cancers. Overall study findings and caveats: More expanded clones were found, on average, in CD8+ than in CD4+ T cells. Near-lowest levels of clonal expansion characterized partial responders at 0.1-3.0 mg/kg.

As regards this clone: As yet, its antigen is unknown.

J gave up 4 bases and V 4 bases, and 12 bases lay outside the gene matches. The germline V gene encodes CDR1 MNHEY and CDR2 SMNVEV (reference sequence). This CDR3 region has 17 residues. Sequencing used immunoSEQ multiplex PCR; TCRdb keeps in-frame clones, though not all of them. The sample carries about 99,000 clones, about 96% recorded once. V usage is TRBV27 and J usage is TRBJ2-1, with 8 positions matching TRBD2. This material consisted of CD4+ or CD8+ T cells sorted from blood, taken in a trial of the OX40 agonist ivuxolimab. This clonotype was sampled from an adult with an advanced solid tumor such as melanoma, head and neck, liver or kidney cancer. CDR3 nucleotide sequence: TGTGCCAGCAGTTCCCTTTTATCGAGCGGGAGTTACAATGAGCAGTTCTTC. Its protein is CASSSLLSSGSYNEQFF.